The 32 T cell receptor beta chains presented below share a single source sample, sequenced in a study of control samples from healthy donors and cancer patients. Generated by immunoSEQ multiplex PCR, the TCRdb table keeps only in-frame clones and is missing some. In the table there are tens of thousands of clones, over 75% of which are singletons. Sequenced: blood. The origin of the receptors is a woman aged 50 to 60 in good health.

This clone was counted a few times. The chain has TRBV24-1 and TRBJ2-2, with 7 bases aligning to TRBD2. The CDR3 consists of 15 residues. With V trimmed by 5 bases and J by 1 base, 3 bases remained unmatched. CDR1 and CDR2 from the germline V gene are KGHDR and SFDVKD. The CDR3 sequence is CATSVGRGNTGELFF. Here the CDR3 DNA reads TGTGCCACCAGTGTAGGGAGGGGGAACACCGGGGAGCTGTTTTTT.

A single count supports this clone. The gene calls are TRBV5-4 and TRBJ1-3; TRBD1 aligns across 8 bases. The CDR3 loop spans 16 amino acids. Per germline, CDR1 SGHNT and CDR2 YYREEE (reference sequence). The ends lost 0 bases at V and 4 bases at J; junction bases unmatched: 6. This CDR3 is CASSLAGGTGGNTIYF. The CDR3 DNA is TGTGCCAGCAGCTTGGCCGGGGGGACAGGAGGAAACACCATATATTTT.

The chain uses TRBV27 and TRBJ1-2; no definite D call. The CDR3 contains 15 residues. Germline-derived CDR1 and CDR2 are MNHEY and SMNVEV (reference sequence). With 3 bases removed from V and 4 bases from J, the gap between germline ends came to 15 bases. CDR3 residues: CASSFGSSQPYGYTF. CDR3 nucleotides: TGTGCCAGCAGTTTCGGTAGCAGCCAGCCCTATGGCTACACCTTC.

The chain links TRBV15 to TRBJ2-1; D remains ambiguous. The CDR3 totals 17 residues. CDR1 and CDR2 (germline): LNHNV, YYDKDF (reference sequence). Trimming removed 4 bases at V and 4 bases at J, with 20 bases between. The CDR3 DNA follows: TGTGCCACCAGCAACGACCCGTCCGCGTCGGATTACAATGAGCAGTTCTTC. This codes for CATSNDPSASDYNEQFF.

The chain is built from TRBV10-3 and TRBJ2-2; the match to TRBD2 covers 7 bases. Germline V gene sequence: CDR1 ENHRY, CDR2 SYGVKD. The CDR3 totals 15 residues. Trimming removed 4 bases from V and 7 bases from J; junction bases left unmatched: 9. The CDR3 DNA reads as TGTGCCATCAGTGTGGGGGAGGGCCTGAGCGGGGAGCTGTTTTTT. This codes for CAISVGEGLSGELFF.

CDR3 protein: CASLGGFSYNEQFF. In DNA, the CDR3 is TGTGCCAGCCTGGGGGGGTTCTCCTACAATGAGCAGTTCTTC. The chain combines TRBV2 with TRBJ2-1, with 7 bases that match TRBD2. Trimming took 8 bases from V and 0 from J; bases not matched to a gene: 4. CDR1 and CDR2 from the germline V gene are SNHLY and FYNNEI. This CDR3 spans 14 amino acids.

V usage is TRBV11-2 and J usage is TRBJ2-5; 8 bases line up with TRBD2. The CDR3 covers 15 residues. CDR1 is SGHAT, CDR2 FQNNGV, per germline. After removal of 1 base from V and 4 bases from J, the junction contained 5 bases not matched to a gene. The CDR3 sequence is CASSLVSREVETQYF. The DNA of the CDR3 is TGTGCCAGCAGCTTAGTCTCGCGGGAGGTAGAGACCCAGTACTTC.

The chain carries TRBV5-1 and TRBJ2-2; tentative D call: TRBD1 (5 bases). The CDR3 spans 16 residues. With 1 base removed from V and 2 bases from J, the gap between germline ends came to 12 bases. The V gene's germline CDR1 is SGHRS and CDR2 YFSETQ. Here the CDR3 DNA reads TGCGCCAGCAGCTTGTTTTTACAGGATAACACCGGGGAGCTGTTTTTT. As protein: CASSLFLQDNTGELFF. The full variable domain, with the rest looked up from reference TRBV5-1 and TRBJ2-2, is KAGVTQTPRYLIKTRGQQVTLSCSPISGHRSVSWYQQTPGQGLQFLFEYFSETQRNKGNFPGRFSGRQFSNSRSEMNVSTLELGDSALYLCASSLFLQDNTGELFFGEGSRLTVL.

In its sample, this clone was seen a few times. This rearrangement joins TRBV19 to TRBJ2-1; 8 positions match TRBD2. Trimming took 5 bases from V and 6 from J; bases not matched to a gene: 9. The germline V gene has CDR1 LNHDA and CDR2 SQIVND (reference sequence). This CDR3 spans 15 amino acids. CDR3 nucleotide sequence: TGTGCCAGTAGTGAACCGGGACTAGTTTCCAATGAGCAGTTCTTC. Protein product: CASSEPGLVSNEQFF.

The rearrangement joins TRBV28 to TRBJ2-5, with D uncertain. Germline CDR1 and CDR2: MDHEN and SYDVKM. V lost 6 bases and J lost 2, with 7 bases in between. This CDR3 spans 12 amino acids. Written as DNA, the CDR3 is TGTGCCAGCAGCAGGCAGCAAGAGACCCAGTACTTC. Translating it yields CASSRQQETQYF.

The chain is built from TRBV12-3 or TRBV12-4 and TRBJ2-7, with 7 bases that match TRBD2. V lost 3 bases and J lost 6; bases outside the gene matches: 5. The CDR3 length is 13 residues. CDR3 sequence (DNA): TGTGCCAGCAGTTTGAGGACTAGGAGCGAGCAGTACTTC. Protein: CASSLRTRSEQYF.

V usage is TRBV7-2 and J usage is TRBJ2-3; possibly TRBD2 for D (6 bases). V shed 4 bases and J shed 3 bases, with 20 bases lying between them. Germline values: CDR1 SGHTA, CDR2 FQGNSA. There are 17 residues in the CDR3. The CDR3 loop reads CASSWGRRTLATDTQYF. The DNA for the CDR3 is TGTGCCAGCAGCTGGGGACGGAGGACACTAGCTACAGATACGCAGTATTTT.

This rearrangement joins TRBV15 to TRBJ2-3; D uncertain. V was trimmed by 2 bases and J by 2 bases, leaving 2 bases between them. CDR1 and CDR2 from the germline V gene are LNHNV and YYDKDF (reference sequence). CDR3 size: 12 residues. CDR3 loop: CATSRPTDTQYF. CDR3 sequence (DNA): TGTGCCACCAGCAGACCCACAGATACGCAGTATTTT. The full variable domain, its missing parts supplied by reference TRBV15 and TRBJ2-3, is DAMVIQNPRYQVTQFGKPVTLSCSQTLNHNVMYWYQQKSSQAPKLLFHYYDKDFNNEADTPDNFQSRRPNTSFCFLDIRSPGLGDTAMYLCATSRPTDTQYFGPGTRLTVL.

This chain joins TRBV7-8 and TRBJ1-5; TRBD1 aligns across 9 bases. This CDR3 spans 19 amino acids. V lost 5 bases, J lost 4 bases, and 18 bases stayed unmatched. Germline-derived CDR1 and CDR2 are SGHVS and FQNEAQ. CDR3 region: CASSAKTWDRDIRNQPQHF. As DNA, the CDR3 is TGTGCCAGCAGCGCAAAAACATGGGACAGGGATATCCGAAATCAGCCCCAGCATTTT. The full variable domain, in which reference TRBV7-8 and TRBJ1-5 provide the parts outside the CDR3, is GAGVSQSPRYKVAKRGQDVALRCDPISGHVSLFWYQQALGQGPEFLTYFQNEAQLDKSGLPSDRFFAERPEGSVSTLKIQRTQQEDSAVYLCASSAKTWDRDIRNQPQHFGDGTRLSIL.

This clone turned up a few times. In DNA, the CDR3 is TGTGCCAGCAGAATTACAGGGGGCAGTTCACCCCTCCACTTT. Translation gives CASRITGGSSPLHF. The chain recombines TRBV6-5 with TRBJ1-6, with 9 bases lining up with TRBD1. Trimming at V came to 6 bases and at J to 9 bases, leaving 6 bases not matched to a gene. The length of the CDR3 is 14 residues. The germline V gene has CDR1 MNHEY and CDR2 SVGAGI.

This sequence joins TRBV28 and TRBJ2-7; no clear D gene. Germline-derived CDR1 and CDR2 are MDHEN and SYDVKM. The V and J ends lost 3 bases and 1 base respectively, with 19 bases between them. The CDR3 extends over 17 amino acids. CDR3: CASSFPVSLALSYEQYF. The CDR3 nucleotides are TGTGCCAGCAGTTTCCCGGTCTCTCTGGCCCTTTCCTACGAGCAGTACTTC.

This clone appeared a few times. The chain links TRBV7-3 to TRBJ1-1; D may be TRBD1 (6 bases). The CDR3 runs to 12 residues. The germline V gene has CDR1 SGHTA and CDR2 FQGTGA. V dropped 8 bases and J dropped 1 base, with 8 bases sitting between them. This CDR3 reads CASSTGNTEAFF. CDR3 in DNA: TGTGCCAGCTCGACAGGGAACACTGAAGCTTTCTTT. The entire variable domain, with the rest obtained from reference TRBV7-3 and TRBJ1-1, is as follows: GAGVSQTPSNKVTEKGKYVELRCDPISGHTALYWYRQSLGQGPEFLIYFQGTGAADDSGLPNDRFFAVRPEGSVSTLKIQRTERGDSAVYLCASSTGNTEAFFGQGTRLTVV.

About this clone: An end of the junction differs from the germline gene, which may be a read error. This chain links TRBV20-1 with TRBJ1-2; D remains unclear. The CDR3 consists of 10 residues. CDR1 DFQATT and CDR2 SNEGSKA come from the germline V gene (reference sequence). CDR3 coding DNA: TGCAGTGCTAGATGGACGGAAGACCCTTTT. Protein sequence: CSARWTEDPF.

In DNA form, the CDR3 reads TGCAGCGCTGGTAGGACAGCCGTCACCGGGGAGCTGTTTTTT. Protein: CSAGRTAVTGELFF. V is TRBV29-1 and J is TRBJ2-2; possibly TRBD1 for D (6 bases). The CDR3 length is 14 residues. V was clipped by 7 bases and J by 4 bases, with 16 bases between them. The germline V gene has CDR1 SQVTM and CDR2 ANQGSEA.

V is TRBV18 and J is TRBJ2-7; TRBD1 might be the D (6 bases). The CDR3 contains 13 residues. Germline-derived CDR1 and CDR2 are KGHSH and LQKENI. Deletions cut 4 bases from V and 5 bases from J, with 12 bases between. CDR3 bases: TGTGCCAGCTCACTTAACCGGGACAACGAGCAGTACTTC. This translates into CASSLNRDNEQYF. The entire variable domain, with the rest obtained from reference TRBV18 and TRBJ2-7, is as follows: NAGVMQNPRHLVRRRGQEARLRCSPMKGHSHVYWYRQLPEEGLKFMVYLQKENIIDESGMPKERFSAEFPKEGPSILRIQQVVRGDSAAYFCASSLNRDNEQYFGPGTRLTVT.

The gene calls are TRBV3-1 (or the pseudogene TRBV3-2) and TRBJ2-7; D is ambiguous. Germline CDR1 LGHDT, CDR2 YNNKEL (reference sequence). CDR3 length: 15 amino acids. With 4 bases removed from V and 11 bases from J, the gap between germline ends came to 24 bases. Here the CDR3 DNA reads TGTGCCAGCAGCCGCCCGGGCGAAGGGATCGGACGAAAGTACTTC. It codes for CASSRPGEGIGRKYF.

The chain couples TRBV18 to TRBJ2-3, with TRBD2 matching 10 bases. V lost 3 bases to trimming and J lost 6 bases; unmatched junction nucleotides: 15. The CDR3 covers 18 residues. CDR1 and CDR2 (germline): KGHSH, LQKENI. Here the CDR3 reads CASSPYSPSGRMRDTQYF. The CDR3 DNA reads TGTGCCAGCTCACCCTATAGCCCTAGCGGGAGAATGAGGGATACGCAGTATTTT.

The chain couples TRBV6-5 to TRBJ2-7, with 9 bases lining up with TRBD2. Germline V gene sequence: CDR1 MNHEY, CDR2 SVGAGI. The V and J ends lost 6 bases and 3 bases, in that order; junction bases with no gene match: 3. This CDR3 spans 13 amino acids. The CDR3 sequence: CASSQAGGYEQYF. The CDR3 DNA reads TGTGCCAGCAGCCAAGCGGGAGGCTACGAGCAGTACTTC.

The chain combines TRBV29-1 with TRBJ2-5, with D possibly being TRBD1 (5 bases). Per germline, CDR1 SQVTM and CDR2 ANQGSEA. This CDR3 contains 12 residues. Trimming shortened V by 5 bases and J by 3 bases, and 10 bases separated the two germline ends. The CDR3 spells CSVHDSKETQYF. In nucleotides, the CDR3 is TGCAGCGTTCATGACAGTAAAGAGACCCAGTACTTC.

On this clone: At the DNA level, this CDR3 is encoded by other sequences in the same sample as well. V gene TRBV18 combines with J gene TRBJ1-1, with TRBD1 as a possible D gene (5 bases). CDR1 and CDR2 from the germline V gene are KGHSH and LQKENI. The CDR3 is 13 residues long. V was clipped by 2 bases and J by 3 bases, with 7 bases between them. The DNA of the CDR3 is TGTGCCAGCTCACCAGGCAGGGACACTGAAGCTTTCTTT. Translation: CASSPGRDTEAFF.

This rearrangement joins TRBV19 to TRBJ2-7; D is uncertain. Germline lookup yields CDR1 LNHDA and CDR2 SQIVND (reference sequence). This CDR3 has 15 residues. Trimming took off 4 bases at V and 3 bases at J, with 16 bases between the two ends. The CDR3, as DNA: TGTGCCAGTAGTACGACTTTATTCCCCATCTACGAGCAGTACTTC. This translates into CASSTTLFPIYEQYF.

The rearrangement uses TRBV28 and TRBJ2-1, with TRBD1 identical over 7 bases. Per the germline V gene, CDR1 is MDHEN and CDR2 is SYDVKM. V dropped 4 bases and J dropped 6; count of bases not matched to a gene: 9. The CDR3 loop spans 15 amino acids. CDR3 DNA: TGTGCCAGCAGTTCGACAGGGATGAGAGCCAATGAGCAGTTCTTC. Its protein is CASSSTGMRANEQFF.

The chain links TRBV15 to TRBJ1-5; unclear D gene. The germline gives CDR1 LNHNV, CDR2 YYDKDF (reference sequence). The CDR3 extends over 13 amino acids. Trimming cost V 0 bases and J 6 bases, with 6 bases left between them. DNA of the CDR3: TGTGCCACCAGCAGAGATCTTCGTCAGCCCCAGCATTTT. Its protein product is CATSRDLRQPQHF.

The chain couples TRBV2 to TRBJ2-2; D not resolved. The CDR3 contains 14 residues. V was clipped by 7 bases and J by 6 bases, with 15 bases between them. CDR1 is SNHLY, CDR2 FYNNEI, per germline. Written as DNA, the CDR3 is TGTGCCAGCAATCTTTACCCTGACCCCGGGGAGCTGTTTTTT. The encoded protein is CASNLYPDPGELFF.

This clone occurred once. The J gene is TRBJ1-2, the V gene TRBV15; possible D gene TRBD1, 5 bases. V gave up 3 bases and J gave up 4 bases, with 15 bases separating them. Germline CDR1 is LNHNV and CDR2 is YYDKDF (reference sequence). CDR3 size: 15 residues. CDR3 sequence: CATSSSQGRAYGYTF. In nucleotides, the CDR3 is TGTGCCACCAGCAGTTCTCAGGGTCGGGCCTATGGCTACACCTTC. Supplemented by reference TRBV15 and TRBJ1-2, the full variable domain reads DAMVIQNPRYQVTQFGKPVTLSCSQTLNHNVMYWYQQKSSQAPKLLFHYYDKDFNNEADTPDNFQSRRPNTSFCFLDIRSPGLGDTAMYLCATSSSQGRAYGYTFGSGTRLTVV.

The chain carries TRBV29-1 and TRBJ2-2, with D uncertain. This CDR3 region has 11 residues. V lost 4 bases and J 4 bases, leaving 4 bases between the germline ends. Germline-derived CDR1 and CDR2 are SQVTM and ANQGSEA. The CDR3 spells CSVVRTGELFF. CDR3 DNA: TGCAGCGTTGTGCGCACCGGGGAGCTGTTTTTT.

The CDR3 loop is CASSNYRGTGELFF. Here the CDR3 DNA reads TGTGCCAGCAGTAACTACAGGGGAACCGGGGAGCTGTTTTTT. V usage is TRBV2 and J usage is TRBJ2-2; TRBD1 aligns across 7 bases. The V gene end was trimmed by 5 bases and the J gene end by 5 bases; junction bases not matched to a gene: 5. In germline, CDR1 is SNHLY, CDR2 FYNNEI. The length of the CDR3 is 14 residues.